The 3 T cell receptor beta chains given below trace back to one sample, sequenced in a study of blood T cells in healthy people across ages. Using a J-beta primer mix together with a sample-barcoded 5' primer, a second PCR was run for about 6 to 12 cycles. Each CDR3 protein gets one entry after TCRdb re-called the 5' RACE reads with MiXCR. The table lists approximately 770,000 distinct CDR3 sequences, 58% of them singletons. Sequencing used blood. The source of these receptors is a young man in good health.

The V and J genes are TRBV10-2 and TRBJ2-3; D gene uncertain. This CDR3 comprises 13 residues. The V gene lost 6 bases and the J gene lost 3 bases, with 10 bases spanning the gap. CDR1 and CDR2 from the germline V gene are WSHSY and SAAADI. For the CDR3, the DNA is TGCGCCAGCAGCGTACCCGTGACAGATACGCAGTATTTT. Translated: CASSVPVTDTQYF.

The V call is TRBV7-8, the J call TRBJ1-5; a weak D match, TRBD1 (6 bases). CDR3 length equals 16 residues. Per germline, CDR1 SGHVS and CDR2 FQNEAQ. Trimming cost V 5 bases and J 9 bases, with 23 bases left between them. The CDR3 loop reads CASSLEGGGRPSPQHF. CDR3 coding DNA: TGTGCCAGCAGCCTCGAGGGGGGAGGGCGCCCATCGCCCCAGCATTTT.

The chain employs TRBV2 and TRBJ2-1, with 12 bases fitting TRBD2. The V gene end was trimmed by 4 bases and the J gene end by 7 bases; junction bases not matched to a gene: 5. This CDR3 is built from 15 residues. Germline-derived CDR1 and CDR2 are SNHLY and FYNNEI. DNA of the CDR3: TGTGCCAGCAGTGCGACTAGCGGGAGTAGGAATGAGCAGTTCTTC. Its translation: CASSATSGSRNEQFF.